This T cell receptor (beta chain) comes out of a study of cytomegalovirus exposure and HLA in healthy donors. This clone was detected a few times. Amplification used 60 Vbeta primers and 13 Jbeta primers. Profiling relied on immunoSEQ multiplex PCR, and the TCRdb table lists in-frame clones only, not all of them. The sample records more than 100,000 clones, about two thirds being singletons. This CDR3 comprises 14 residues. The J segment lost 1 base and the V segment lost 7 bases, leaving 5 bases of the junction unmatched. CDR1 is SGHNT, CDR2 YYREEE, per germline (reference sequence). The gene calls are TRBV5-4 and TRBJ2-3; 8 nucleotides match TRBD2. The sequence derives from a woman between 40 and 55 years old in good health and CMV-seropositive. The sequencing input was PBMCs. CDR3 DNA sequence: TGTGCCAGCTCGGGGGGGCCGGGCACAGATACGCAGTATTTT. Its translation is CASSGGPGTDTQYF.